The clone carrying this TCR beta chain was found many times. Its specificity is unknown. These data come from a study of regulatory T cells in long-lasting Graves disease. Study-level results: Clonotypes that were public and shared totalled 2,500 to 3,500 in persistent patients versus over 800 in new patients. Favoring TRBV28, TRBJ1-2 and TRBJ2-5 was a feature seen in persistent disease.

The length of the CDR3 is 15 residues. J gave up 6 bases and V 7 bases, and 9 bases lay outside the gene matches. In germline, CDR1 is SGHVS, CDR2 FQNEAQ. Indicated time point: newly diagnosed GD, antithyroid drugs for less than 3 months. PBMC-extracted RNA yielded the TCR library. TCR beta libraries were built with iRepertoire HTBI primers and Arm-PCR of CDR3 regions. TCRdb reanalysed the multiplex PCR reads using MiXCR and keeps one entry per CDR3 protein. This sample yields roughly 420,000 distinct CDR3 sequences, of which about 15% are seen a single time; under 30% belongs to the top ten. The data were also submitted as part of a second study, on T cells in Graves' hyperthyroidism and ophthalmopathy.

Material: peripheral blood mononuclear cells (PBMCs), obtained at new diagnosis, from a patient treated with antithyroid drugs. The source of this sequence is a woman in her late teens or twenties with Graves disease. This chain joins TRBV7-8 and TRBJ2-1; 10 bases line up with TRBD1. For the CDR3, the DNA is TGTGCCAGCAACCACCGGGACAGGGGACTCAATGAGCAGTTCTTC. This sequence encodes CASNHRDRGLNEQFF.